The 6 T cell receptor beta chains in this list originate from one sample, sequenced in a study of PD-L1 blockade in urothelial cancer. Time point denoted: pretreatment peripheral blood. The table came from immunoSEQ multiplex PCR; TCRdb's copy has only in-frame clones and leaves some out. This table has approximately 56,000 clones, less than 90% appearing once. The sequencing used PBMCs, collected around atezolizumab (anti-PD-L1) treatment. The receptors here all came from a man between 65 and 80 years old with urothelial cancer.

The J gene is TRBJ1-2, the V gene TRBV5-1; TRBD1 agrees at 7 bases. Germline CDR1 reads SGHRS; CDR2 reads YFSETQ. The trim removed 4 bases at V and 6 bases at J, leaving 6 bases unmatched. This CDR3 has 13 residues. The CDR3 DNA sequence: TGCGCCAGCAGCCTTACAGGGGAAGATGGCTACACCTTC. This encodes CASSLTGEDGYTF.

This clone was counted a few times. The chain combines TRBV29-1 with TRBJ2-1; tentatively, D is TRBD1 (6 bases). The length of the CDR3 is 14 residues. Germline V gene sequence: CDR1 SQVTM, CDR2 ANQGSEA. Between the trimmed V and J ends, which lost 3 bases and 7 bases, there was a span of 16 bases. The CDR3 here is CSVDGAGDVNEQFF. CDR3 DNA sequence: TGCAGCGTTGATGGGGCAGGGGATGTGAATGAGCAGTTCTTC.

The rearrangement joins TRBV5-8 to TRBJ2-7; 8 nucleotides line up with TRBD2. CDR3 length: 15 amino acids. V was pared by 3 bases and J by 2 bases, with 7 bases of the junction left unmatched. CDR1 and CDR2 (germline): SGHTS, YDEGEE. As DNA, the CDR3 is TGTGCCAGCAGCTCCCTACTAGCGGCAACCTACGAGCAGTACTTC. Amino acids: CASSSLLAATYEQYF.

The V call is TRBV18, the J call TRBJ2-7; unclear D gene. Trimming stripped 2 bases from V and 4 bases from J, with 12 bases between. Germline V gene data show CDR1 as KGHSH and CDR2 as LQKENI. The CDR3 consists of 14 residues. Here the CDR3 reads CASSPSQDSYEQYF. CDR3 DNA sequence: TGTGCCAGCTCACCATCCCAGGATTCGTACGAGCAGTACTTC.

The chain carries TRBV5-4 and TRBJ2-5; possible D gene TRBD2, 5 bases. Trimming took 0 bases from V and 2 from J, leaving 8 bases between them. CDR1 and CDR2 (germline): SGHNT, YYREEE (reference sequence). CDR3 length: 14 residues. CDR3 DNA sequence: TGTGCCAGCAGCTTGGAAAGGGAGCAAGAGACCCAGTACTTC. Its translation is CASSLEREQETQYF. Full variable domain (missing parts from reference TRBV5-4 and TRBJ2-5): ETGVTQSPTHLIKTRGQQVTLRCSSQSGHNTVSWYQQALGQGPQFIFQYYREEENGRGNFPPRFSGLQFPNYSSELNVNALELDDSALYLCASSLEREQETQYFGPGTRLLVL.

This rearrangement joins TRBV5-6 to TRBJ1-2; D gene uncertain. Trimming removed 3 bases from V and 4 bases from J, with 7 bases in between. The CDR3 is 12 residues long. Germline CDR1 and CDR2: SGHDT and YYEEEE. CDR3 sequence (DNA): TGTGCCAGCAGCTACAGTGCCTATGGCTACACCTTC. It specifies CASSYSAYGYTF.